Shown below are 25 T cell receptor beta chains from a single sample sequenced in a study of shared clonotypes between healthy human individuals. Clones were read by immunoSEQ multiplex PCR, and TCRdb kept only the in-frame ones, dropping some. The sample lists just over 2,000,000 clones, over 85% occurring once. The source material was naive CD4+ T cells sorted from blood. Regarding subset: CD45RA+ positively selected. The receptors here all came from a young man in good health.

The V gene is TRBV6-5, the J gene TRBJ1-2; D is possibly TRBD1 (6 bases). Germline V gene lookup returns CDR1 MNHEY and CDR2 SVGAGI. This CDR3 comprises 14 residues. V dropped 4 bases and J dropped 6 bases, with 15 bases sitting between them. Here the CDR3 DNA reads TGTGCCAGCAGTTCCCCCGTGGGGGCAGATGGCTACACCTTC. It specifies CASSSPVGADGYTF.

This sequence joins TRBV27 and TRBJ2-7; D possibly corresponds to TRBD2 (5 bases). This CDR3 has 16 amino acids. V lost 5 bases and J 0 bases, leaving 17 bases between the germline ends. The germline V gene encodes CDR1 MNHEY and CDR2 SMNVEV (reference sequence). CDR3 in DNA: TGTGCCAGCAGTCATCGATTTGTCGGGGACTCCTACGAGCAGTACTTC. The encoded protein is CASSHRFVGDSYEQYF.

Comment on this clone: The same CDR3 is also encoded by other DNA sequences in this sample. This rearrangement joins TRBV28 to TRBJ1-2; a possible D gene is TRBD1 (5 bases). Germline CDR1 MDHEN, CDR2 SYDVKM. V gave up 2 bases and J gave up 8 bases, with 9 bases separating them. The CDR3 consists of 12 residues. CDR3 nucleotides: TGTGCCAGCAGTTTAGCCGGGGGAGGCTACACCTTC. It translates to CASSLAGGGYTF.

The chain employs TRBV10-3 and TRBJ2-7; D remains unclear. This CDR3 is built from 13 residues. The V end lost 2 bases, the J end lost 3 bases, and 8 bases lay between the germline ends. Germline V gene lookup returns CDR1 ENHRY and CDR2 SYGVKD. CDR3: CAISEADLYEQYF. CDR3 coding DNA: TGTGCCATCAGTGAGGCGGACCTCTACGAGCAGTACTTC.

The chain is built from TRBV5-1 and TRBJ2-5, with TRBD2 matching over 12 bases. Germline lookup yields CDR1 SGHRS and CDR2 YFSETQ. Germline trimming cut 4 bases from V and 2 bases from J; bases unmatched to any gene: 6. This CDR3 has 16 residues. The CDR3 loop is CASSTGLAGLQETQYF. The DNA of the CDR3 is TGCGCCAGCAGCACTGGACTAGCGGGGCTACAAGAGACCCAGTACTTC.

The rearrangement uses TRBV10-3 and TRBJ2-7; D remains unclear. CDR3 length: 15 amino acids. Germline V gene lookup returns CDR1 ENHRY and CDR2 SYGVKD. The V and J ends lost 0 bases and 3 bases respectively, with 12 bases between them. The CDR3 is CAISESREGIYEQYF. For the CDR3, the DNA is TGTGCCATCAGTGAGTCCCGAGAAGGTATCTACGAGCAGTACTTC.

The chain recombines TRBV5-6 with TRBJ1-4, with D possibly matching TRBD1 (5 bases). V lost 3 bases, J lost 5 bases, and 17 bases lay in between. Germline-derived CDR1 and CDR2 are SGHDT and YYEEEE. The CDR3 contains 16 residues. This chain's CDR3 is CASSWGSRGWNEKLFF. DNA for the CDR3: TGTGCCAGCAGCTGGGGGTCGAGGGGATGGAATGAAAAACTGTTTTTT.

This clone was recorded at least ten times. The chain has TRBV7-6 and TRBJ1-2; 9 bases agree with TRBD1. The length of the CDR3 is 14 residues. Germline V lookup: CDR1 SGHVS, CDR2 FNYEAQ. V gave up 5 bases and J gave up 5 bases; unmatched junction bases: 6. CDR3 amino acids: CASSGGQGLYGYTF. The CDR3 nucleotides are TGTGCCAGCAGCGGAGGACAGGGGTTGTATGGCTACACCTTC.

This clone was detected only once. In nucleotides, the CDR3 is TGTGCCAGCCTTCAGCTGGGTATTTATGAGCAGTTCTTC. Translating it yields CASLQLGIYEQFF. V and J are TRBV6-1 and TRBJ2-1; D is unresolved. This CDR3 has 13 amino acids. Trimming shortened V by 8 bases and J by 8 bases, and 16 bases separated the two germline ends. CDR1 MNHNS and CDR2 SASEGT come from the germline V gene.

This chain links TRBV13 with TRBJ1-1, with D perhaps TRBD1 (6 bases). The ends were cut back, 6 bases at V and 1 base at J, with 9 bases in the middle. Germline V gene lookup returns CDR1 PRHDT and CDR2 FYEKMQ (reference sequence). This CDR3 is 13 amino acids long. The CDR3: CASRRTANTEAFF. The CDR3 bases are TGTGCCAGCAGAAGGACAGCGAACACTGAAGCTTTCTTT.

The chain has TRBV30 and TRBJ2-3; 8 nucleotides line up with TRBD2. The CDR3 runs 13 residues. Germline values: CDR1 GTSNPN, CDR2 SVGIG (reference sequence). Trimming cost V 5 bases and J 5 bases; bases outside gene matches: 6. The CDR3 DNA sequence: TGTGCCTGGGCTAGCGGGTACCGAGATACGCAGTATTTT. Its translation: CAWASGYRDTQYF.

J is TRBJ2-1 and V is TRBV19; 8 bases are shared with TRBD1. Germline V gives CDR1 LNHDA, CDR2 SQIVND (reference sequence). The CDR3 consists of 14 residues. V lost 5 bases and J lost 4; bases outside the gene matches: 4. The CDR3 reads CASSPRDRYNEQFF. The CDR3 nucleotides are TGTGCCAGTAGTCCCCGGGACAGGTACAATGAGCAGTTCTTC.

The chain is built from TRBV14 and TRBJ2-3; D might be TRBD1 or TRBD2, each matching 7 bases. The CDR3 runs 16 residues. From germline, CDR1 is SGHDN and CDR2 FVKESK. Trimming shortened V by 3 bases and J by 1 base, and 14 bases separated the two germline ends. The CDR3 here is CASSHQGGQRTDTQYF. The CDR3 DNA is TGTGCCAGCAGCCATCAGGGGGGGCAGCGCACAGATACGCAGTATTTT.

The chain joins TRBV4-2 to TRBJ2-1, with D perhaps given as TRBD1 or TRBD2 (5 bases each). Trimming removed 3 bases from V and 6 bases from J, with 15 bases in between. CDR1 and CDR2 (germline): LGHNA, YNFKEQ. The CDR3 extends over 15 amino acids. CDR3 amino acids: CASSQGVINGNEQFF. DNA for the CDR3: TGTGCCAGCAGCCAGGGGGTCATTAATGGCAATGAGCAGTTCTTC.

The chain couples TRBV7-9 to TRBJ1-3; 12 bases align to TRBD1. The CDR3 totals 16 residues. The V segment lost 10 bases and the J segment 0 bases; nucleotides outside the gene matches: 7. The germline gives CDR1 SEHNR, CDR2 FQNEAQ (reference sequence). CDR3 in amino acids: CATNPGQGASGNTIYF. In DNA form, the CDR3 reads TGTGCCACTAACCCGGGACAGGGGGCCTCTGGAAACACCATATATTTT.

V and J are TRBV6-5 and TRBJ1-2, with 10 positions matching TRBD1. The CDR3 runs to 15 residues. J lost 8 bases, V lost 3 bases, and 9 bases had no gene match. Germline V lookup: CDR1 MNHEY, CDR2 SVGAGI. The CDR3 region has the DNA TGTGCCAGCAGTTATTTGGGACAGGGGACCGGAGGCTACACCTTC. Translating gives CASSYLGQGTGGYTF.

The chain carries TRBV30 and TRBJ1-1; possibly TRBD1 for D (5 bases). V lost 8 bases to trimming and J lost 4 bases, with 17 bases between them. The CDR3 spans 13 residues. CDR1 and CDR2 from the germline V gene are GTSNPN and SVGIG (reference sequence). CDR3 protein: CARTMGGSTEAFF. DNA of the CDR3: TGTGCCCGGACAATGGGGGGTAGCACTGAAGCTTTCTTT.

Worth noting for this clone: Other nucleotide sequences from this sample produce the same CDR3. The rearrangement uses TRBV10-3 and TRBJ2-7, with 8 bases identical to TRBD2. The CDR3 is made up of 14 amino acids. Germline loops: CDR1 ENHRY, CDR2 SYGVKD. Trimming at V came to 4 bases and at J to 0 bases, leaving 2 bases not matched to a gene. The CDR3: CAISGGLASYEQYF. CDR3 coding DNA: TGTGCCATCAGTGGCGGACTAGCCTCCTACGAGCAGTACTTC.

V and J are TRBV29-1 and TRBJ2-7; D gene ambiguous. The CDR3 length is 11 residues. Trimming cost V 7 bases and J 0 bases, with 7 bases left between them. CDR1 SQVTM and CDR2 ANQGSEA come from the germline V gene. The CDR3 is CSGVSSYEQYF. The CDR3 DNA reads TGCAGCGGCGTGAGCTCCTACGAGCAGTACTTC.

The chain links TRBV6-6 to TRBJ2-5, with 10 nucleotides matching TRBD2. The ends lost 6 bases at V and 5 bases at J; junction bases unmatched: 12. The CDR3 sequence is 16 residues long. Germline-derived CDR1 and CDR2 are MNHNY and SVGAGI (reference sequence). In nucleotides, the CDR3 is TGTGCCAGCAGGATTAGCGGGGGGCTTCATGGGGAGACCCAGTACTTC. It is translated as CASRISGGLHGETQYF.

The genes are TRBV28 and TRBJ1-5; D perhaps matches TRBD1 (6 bases). V was pared by 3 bases and J by 6 bases, with 15 bases between. This CDR3 spans 15 amino acids. Germline V lookup: CDR1 MDHEN, CDR2 SYDVKM. The CDR3 here is CASSFDRMFSQPQHF. The CDR3 region has the DNA TGTGCCAGCAGTTTCGACAGGATGTTTAGTCAGCCCCAGCATTTT.

The rearrangement uses TRBV28 and TRBJ2-7, with TRBD2 matching 9 bases. This CDR3 spans 15 amino acids. V gave up 3 bases and J gave up 1 base; unmatched junction bases: 4. Germline V gene lookup returns CDR1 MDHEN and CDR2 SYDVKM. The CDR3 protein is CASSFLRGGSYEQYF. CDR3 nucleotides: TGTGCCAGCAGTTTCCTGCGGGGGGGTTCCTACGAGCAGTACTTC.

The chain carries TRBV6-1 and TRBJ2-2; D unclear. The CDR3 sequence is 17 residues long. Per germline, CDR1 MNHNS and CDR2 SASEGT. Trimming cost V 4 bases and J 0 bases, with 15 bases left between them. CDR3 sequence: CASSVFDLTTNTGELFF. CDR3 bases: TGTGCCAGCAGTGTCTTTGATTTGACAACGAACACCGGGGAGCTGTTTTTT.

This rearrangement joins TRBV29-1 to TRBJ1-1; D is unclear. The V and J ends lost 8 bases and 1 base respectively, with 11 bases between them. The CDR3 loop spans 12 amino acids. CDR1 is SQVTM, CDR2 ANQGSEA, per germline. The CDR3 nucleotides are TGCAGCTCCCACCGGGGGAACACTGAAGCTTTCTTT. Translation gives CSSHRGNTEAFF.

Details on this clone: A read error may produce the germline difference seen at one junction end. V and J are TRBV10-1 and TRBJ2-3; D remains ambiguous. The CDR3 length is 14 residues. Germline V gene data show CDR1 as WNHNN and CDR2 as SYGVQD (reference sequence). The CDR3 region is CASNEDPSTDTQYF. CDR3 coding DNA: TGCGCCAGCAATGAGGACCCTAGCACAGATACGCAGTATTTT.